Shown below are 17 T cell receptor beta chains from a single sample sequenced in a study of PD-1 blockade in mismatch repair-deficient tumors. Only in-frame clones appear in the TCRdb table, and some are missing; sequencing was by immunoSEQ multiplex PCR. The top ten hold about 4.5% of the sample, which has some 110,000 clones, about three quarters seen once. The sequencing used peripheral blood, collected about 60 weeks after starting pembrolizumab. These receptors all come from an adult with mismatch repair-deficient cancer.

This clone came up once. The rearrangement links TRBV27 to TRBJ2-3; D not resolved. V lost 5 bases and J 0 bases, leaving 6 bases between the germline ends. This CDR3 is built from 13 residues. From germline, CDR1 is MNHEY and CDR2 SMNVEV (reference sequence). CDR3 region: CASSGYSTDTQYF. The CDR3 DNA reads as TGTGCCAGCAGTGGCTACAGCACAGATACGCAGTATTTT.

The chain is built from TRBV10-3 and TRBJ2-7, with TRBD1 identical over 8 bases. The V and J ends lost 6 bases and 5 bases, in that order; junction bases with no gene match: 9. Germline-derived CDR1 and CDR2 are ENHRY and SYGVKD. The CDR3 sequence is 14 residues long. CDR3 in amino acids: CAISQRTGINEQYF. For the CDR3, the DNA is TGTGCCATCAGCCAGAGGACAGGGATAAACGAGCAGTACTTC.

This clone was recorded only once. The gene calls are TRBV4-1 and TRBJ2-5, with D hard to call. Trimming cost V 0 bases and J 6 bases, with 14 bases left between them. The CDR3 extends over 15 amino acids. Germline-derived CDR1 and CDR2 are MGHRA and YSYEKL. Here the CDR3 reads CASSQDPQVGQTQYF. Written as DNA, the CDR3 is TGCGCCAGCAGCCAAGATCCCCAGGTCGGCCAGACCCAGTACTTC.

The CDR3 nucleotides are TGTGCCAGCAGTTCCGGGACAGGGTGGAAACAGCCCCAGCATTTT. Its protein product is CASSSGTGWKQPQHF. The chain joins TRBV2 to TRBJ1-5; 9 bases match TRBD1. In germline, CDR1 is SNHLY, CDR2 FYNNEI. This CDR3 has 15 amino acids. Trimming took 5 bases from V and 7 from J; bases not matched to a gene: 9.

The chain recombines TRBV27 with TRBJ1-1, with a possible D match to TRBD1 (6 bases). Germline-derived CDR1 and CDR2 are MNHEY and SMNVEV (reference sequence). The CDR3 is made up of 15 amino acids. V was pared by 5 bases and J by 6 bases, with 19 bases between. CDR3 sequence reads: CASSRWTAVISEAFF. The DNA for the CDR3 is TGTGCCAGCAGTAGGTGGACAGCTGTAATTTCTGAAGCTTTCTTT.

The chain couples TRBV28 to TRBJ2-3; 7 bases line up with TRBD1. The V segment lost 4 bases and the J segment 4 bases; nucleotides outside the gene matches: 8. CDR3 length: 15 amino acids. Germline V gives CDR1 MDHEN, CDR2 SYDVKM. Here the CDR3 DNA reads TGTGCCAGCAGTTCCATCGACAGGGTACCAGATACGCAGTATTTT. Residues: CASSSIDRVPDTQYF.

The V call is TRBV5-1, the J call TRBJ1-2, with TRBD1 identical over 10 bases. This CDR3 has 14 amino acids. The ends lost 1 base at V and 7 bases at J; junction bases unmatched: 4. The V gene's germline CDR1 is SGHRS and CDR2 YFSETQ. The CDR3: CASSLRTGGGGYTF. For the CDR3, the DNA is TGCGCCAGCAGCTTGCGGACAGGGGGAGGTGGCTACACCTTC.

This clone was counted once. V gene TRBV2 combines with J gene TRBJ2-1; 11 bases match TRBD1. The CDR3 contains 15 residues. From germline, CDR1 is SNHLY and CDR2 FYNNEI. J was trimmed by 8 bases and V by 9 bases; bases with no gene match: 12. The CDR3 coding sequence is TGTGCCAGTCGATCAGGGACAGGGGGTATAGATGAGCAGTTCTTC. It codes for CASRSGTGGIDEQFF.

The CDR3 region is CASSLDRGMNEKLFF. The CDR3 DNA is TGTGCCAGCAGTCTGGACAGGGGAATGAATGAAAAACTGTTTTTT. The V gene is TRBV7-2, the J gene TRBJ1-4, with 9 bases fitting TRBD1. The CDR3 spans 15 residues. After removal of 6 bases from V and 5 bases from J, the junction contained 7 bases not matched to a gene. Germline CDR1 reads SGHTA; CDR2 reads FQGNSA. Supplemented by reference TRBV7-2 and TRBJ1-4, the full variable domain reads GAGVSQSPSNKVTEKGKDVELRCDPISGHTALYWYRQSLGQGLEFLIYFQGNSAPDKSGLPSDRFSAERTGGSVSTLTIQRTQQEDSAVYLCASSLDRGMNEKLFFGSGTQLSVL.

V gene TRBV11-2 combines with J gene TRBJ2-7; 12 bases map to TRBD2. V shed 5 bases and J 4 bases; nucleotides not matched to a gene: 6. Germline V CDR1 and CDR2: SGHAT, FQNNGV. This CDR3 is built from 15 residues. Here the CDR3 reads CASSLAGGPRYEQYF. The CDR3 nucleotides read TGTGCCAGCAGCCTAGCGGGAGGGCCTAGGTACGAGCAGTACTTC.

CDR3 coding DNA: TGTGCCAGCAGCTTGGCCCTTGGAGAGGGGGTTTCCTACGAGCAGTACTTC. Translating it yields CASSLALGEGVSYEQYF. V and J are TRBV5-4 and TRBJ2-7; possible D gene TRBD1, 6 bases. Germline assignment: CDR1 SGHNT and CDR2 YYREEE (reference sequence). This CDR3 is built from 17 residues. Trimming stripped 0 bases from V and 1 base from J, with 17 bases between.

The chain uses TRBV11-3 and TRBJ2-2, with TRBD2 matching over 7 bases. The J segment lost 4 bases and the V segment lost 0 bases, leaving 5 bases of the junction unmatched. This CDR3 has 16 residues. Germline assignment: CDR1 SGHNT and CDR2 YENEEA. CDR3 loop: CASSLDQGGVTGELFF. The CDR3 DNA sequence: TGTGCCAGCAGCTTAGACCAGGGAGGGGTCACCGGGGAGCTGTTTTTT.

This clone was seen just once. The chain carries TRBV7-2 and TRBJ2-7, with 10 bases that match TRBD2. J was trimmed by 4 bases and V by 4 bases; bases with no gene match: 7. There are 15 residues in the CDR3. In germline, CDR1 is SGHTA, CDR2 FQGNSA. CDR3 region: CASSSSGTSAYEQYF. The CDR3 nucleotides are TGTGCCAGCAGCTCTTCCGGGACTAGCGCGTACGAGCAGTACTTC.

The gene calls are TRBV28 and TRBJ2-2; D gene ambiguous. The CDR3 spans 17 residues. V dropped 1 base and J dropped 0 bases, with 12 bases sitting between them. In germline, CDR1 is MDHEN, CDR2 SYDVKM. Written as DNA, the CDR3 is TGTGCCAGCAGTTTATATGTCAGAAAACCGAACACCGGGGAGCTGTTTTTT. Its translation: CASSLYVRKPNTGELFF.

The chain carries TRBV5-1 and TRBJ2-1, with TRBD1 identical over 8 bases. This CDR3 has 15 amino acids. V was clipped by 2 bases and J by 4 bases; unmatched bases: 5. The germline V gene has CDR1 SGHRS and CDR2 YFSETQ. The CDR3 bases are TGCGCCAGCAGCTTCGGACAGGGTACTTACAATGAGCAGTTCTTC. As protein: CASSFGQGTYNEQFF.

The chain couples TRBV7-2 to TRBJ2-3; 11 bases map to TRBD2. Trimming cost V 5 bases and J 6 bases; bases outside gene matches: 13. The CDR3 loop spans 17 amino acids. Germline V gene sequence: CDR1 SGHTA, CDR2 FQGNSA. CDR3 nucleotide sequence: TGTGCCAGCAGCCCGGGACTAGCGGCTACCAGAACCGATACGCAGTATTTT. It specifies CASSPGLAATRTDTQYF.

CDR3 DNA sequence: TGTGCCAGCAGCCTCATGGGACAGGGGCGAGAGACCCAGTACTTC. Its protein product is CASSLMGQGRETQYF. V and J are TRBV11-3 and TRBJ2-5; 10 bases align to TRBD1. V was clipped by 5 bases and J by 4 bases; unmatched bases: 7. The CDR3 consists of 15 residues. Per the germline V gene, CDR1 is SGHNT and CDR2 is YENEEA.